This paragraph reports one T cell receptor (beta chain). Antigen: not known. Cultured CD4+ T-cell DNA underwent Oncomine TCR Beta short-read sequencing. Each CDR3 protein is one row after TCRdb ran MiXCR on the PCR reads. The table records about 21,000 distinct CDR3 sequences, 45% to 55% of them present only once. The CDR3 covers 16 residues. These data are taken from a study of vaccination and CD4 T cells after COVID-19. Treatment indicated: approximately 11-day PBMC culture with coronavirus spike peptide pools or control peptides (ViraFEST assay). For ViraFEST, peptide pools expanded antigen-specific T cells, after which the TCRs were sequenced.

The sequenced sample was CD4+ T cells from blood, cultured in vitro. The chain carries TRBV21-1 and TRBJ2-1; the DNA was not compared with TRBD2, the D call given in the table. TRBV21-1 is a known pseudogene. The clonotype was recovered from a human donor who had recovered from COVID-19. The chain's CDR3 is CASSKRGTSDYNEQFF. CDR3 DNA sequence: TGTGCCAGCAGCAAACGGGGGACTAGCGATTACAATGAGCAGTTCTTC.